The next 23 T cell receptor beta chains were all read from a single sample in a study of radiation and T cells in renal cell carcinoma. Method: immunoSEQ multiplex PCR; TCRdb's copy keeps in-frame clones and lacks some. Counted here are 120,000 or so clones, around 90% occurring once; the ten biggest clones make up 5% to 6%. Noted time point: blood 2 weeks post-SBRT. Treatment specified: 15 Gy SBRT to primary tumor, nephrectomy 4 weeks later. Here the sequenced sample was blood, taken from a patient whose treatment included radiotherapy and nephrectomy. The receptors derive from a woman aged 70-85 years with renal cell carcinoma.

This chain links TRBV11-2 with TRBJ1-1; D gene uncertain. Deletions cut 7 bases from V and 0 bases from J, with 21 bases between. Germline V gene sequence: CDR1 SGHAT, CDR2 FQNNGV. This CDR3 is 17 amino acids long. The CDR3 loop reads CASTNYILRGLNTEAFF. DNA for the CDR3: TGTGCCAGCACCAATTATATTCTTAGAGGCTTGAACACTGAAGCTTTCTTT.

J is TRBJ2-1 and V is TRBV27; D is ambiguous. This CDR3 has 11 residues. V lost 3 bases to trimming and J lost 9 bases, with 6 bases between them. The V gene's germline CDR1 is MNHEY and CDR2 SMNVEV (reference sequence). In nucleotides, the CDR3 is TGTGCCAGCAGTTTGGGGTCTGAGCAGTTCTTC. Its translation: CASSLGSEQFF.

The chain couples TRBV15 to TRBJ2-1; TRBD2 agrees at 14 bases. The CDR3 is made up of 18 amino acids. V trimming: 0 bases; J trimming: 4 bases; junction bases outside the gene matches: 5. From germline, CDR1 is LNHNV and CDR2 YYDKDF (reference sequence). CDR3 DNA: TGTGCCACCAGCAGAGATGAGGGACTAGCGGGGGCTTACAATGAGCAGTTCTTC. Its translation is CATSRDEGLAGAYNEQFF.

This sequence joins TRBV5-1 and TRBJ2-5; D possibly matches TRBD1 or TRBD2 (5 bases each). The CDR3 consists of 14 residues. Trimming shortened V by 1 base and J by 4 bases, and 11 bases separated the two germline ends. Per germline, CDR1 SGHRS and CDR2 YFSETQ. The CDR3 sequence: CASSLKGRVETQYF. CDR3 coding DNA: TGCGCCAGCAGCTTGAAGGGGCGGGTAGAGACCCAGTACTTC.

The chain is built from TRBV7-9 and TRBJ2-3; D may be TRBD2 (6 bases). The CDR3 covers 13 residues. In germline, CDR1 is SEHNR, CDR2 FQNEAQ (reference sequence). V was trimmed by 5 bases and J by 3 bases, leaving 9 bases between them. CDR3 sequence: CASSRSGTDTQYF. CDR3 DNA: TGTGCCAGCAGCCGCAGCGGGACAGATACGCAGTATTTT. The whole variable domain, remainder taken from reference TRBV7-9 and TRBJ2-3, is DTGVSQNPRHKITKRGQNVTFRCDPISEHNRLYWYRQTLGQGPEFLTYFQNEAQLEKSRLLSDRFSAERPKGSFSTLEIQRTEQGDSAMYLCASSRSGTDTQYFGPGTRLTVL.

This clone was observed once. V and J are TRBV9 and TRBJ2-3; 16 bases line up with TRBD2. Germline values: CDR1 SGDLS, CDR2 YYNGEE. The CDR3 loop spans 16 amino acids. After removal of 4 bases from V and 6 bases from J, the junction contained 5 bases not matched to a gene. The CDR3 DNA is TGTGCCAGCAGCCCGGGACTAGCGGGGGGGCGTGATACGCAGTATTTT. Protein product: CASSPGLAGGRDTQYF.

This rearrangement joins TRBV28 to TRBJ2-3, with TRBD1 identical over 9 bases. The V segment lost 8 bases and the J segment 4 bases; nucleotides outside the gene matches: 10. Germline V CDR1 and CDR2: MDHEN, SYDVKM. The length of the CDR3 is 15 residues. This chain's CDR3 is CASYSPGTGSDTQYF. CDR3 DNA sequence: TGTGCCAGCTACAGTCCCGGGACAGGGTCAGATACGCAGTATTTT. Together with reference TRBV28 and TRBJ2-3, the CDR3 gives the full variable domain: DVKVTQSSRYLVKRTGEKVFLECVQDMDHENMFWYRQDPGLGLRLIYFSYDVKMKEKGDIPEGYSVSREKKERFSLILESASTNQTSMYLCASYSPGTGSDTQYFGPGTRLTVL.

As regards this clone: At one boundary the junction diverges from the germline segment, which might be a read error. This rearrangement joins TRBV7-7 to TRBJ2-5, with TRBD2 matching over 9 bases. The CDR3 has 13 residues. Germline-derived CDR1 and CDR2 are SSHAT and FNYEAQ (reference sequence). CDR3 DNA: TGTGCTAGCAGCTTAGAGACTAGCGGGACCCAGTACTTC. Encoded protein: CASSLETSGTQYF.

The V and J genes are TRBV2 and TRBJ2-1, with 14 bases lining up with TRBD2. The CDR3 consists of 14 residues. Germline lookup yields CDR1 SNHLY and CDR2 FYNNEI. With 5 bases clipped from V and 15 bases from J, the junction kept 9 bases outside the gene matches. The CDR3 protein is CASSPGLAGAAGFF. Written as DNA, the CDR3 is TGTGCCAGCAGTCCGGGACTAGCGGGGGCGGCCGGGTTCTTC.

This chain links TRBV27 with TRBJ2-3, with TRBD1 matching 8 bases. The CDR3 extends over 15 amino acids. V dropped 5 bases and J dropped 2; count of bases not matched to a gene: 6. CDR1 and CDR2 from the germline V gene are MNHEY and SMNVEV (reference sequence). In DNA form, the CDR3 reads TGTGCCAGCAGTCCCCAGGGGGCTTTCACAGATACGCAGTATTTT. Translation gives CASSPQGAFTDTQYF.

This clone showed up just a few times. The CDR3 coding sequence is TGTGCCAGCACTCCGGACAGGGCCGGAAACACCATATATTTT. It translates to CASTPDRAGNTIYF. The V call is TRBV6-6, the J call TRBJ1-3; 8 bases map to TRBD1. Germline V gene sequence: CDR1 MNHNY, CDR2 SVGAGI (reference sequence). J was trimmed by 4 bases and V by 7 bases; bases with no gene match: 6. There are 14 residues in the CDR3.

The chain joins TRBV7-9 to TRBJ1-2; 7 nucleotides match TRBD1. V shed 1 base, J shed 4 bases, and the junction held 9 bases outside the gene matches. Germline values: CDR1 SEHNR, CDR2 FQNEAQ (reference sequence). CDR3 length: 16 amino acids. The CDR3 loop is CASSLVGGGGVYGYTF. The CDR3 DNA reads TGTGCCAGCAGCTTAGTAGGCGGAGGGGGCGTCTATGGCTACACCTTC.

This chain links TRBV7-2 with TRBJ2-3; the D gene is possibly TRBD1 (6 bases). From germline, CDR1 is SGHTA and CDR2 FQGNSA. CDR3 size: 15 residues. V gave up 4 bases and J gave up 0 bases, with 11 bases separating them. CDR3 in amino acids: CASSSRTVSTDTQYF. CDR3 DNA sequence: TGTGCCAGCAGCTCTAGGACAGTTAGCACAGATACGCAGTATTTT.

The rearrangement joins TRBV5-1 to TRBJ1-1, with D tentatively TRBD1 (5 bases). This CDR3 is built from 15 residues. The germline V gene encodes CDR1 SGHRS and CDR2 YFSETQ. Trimming stripped 5 bases from V and 1 base from J, with 15 bases between. CDR3 sequence reads: CASRGGRGGNTEAFF. The CDR3 bases are TGCGCCAGCAGGGGAGGGAGGGGAGGGAACACTGAAGCTTTCTTT.

For this clone: This same CDR3 is encoded by further DNA sequences in the sample. The chain recombines TRBV6-5 with TRBJ2-2; TRBD1 matches at 7 bases. Germline assignment: CDR1 MNHEY and CDR2 SVGAGI. Trimming cost V 5 bases and J 0 bases; bases outside gene matches: 3. CDR3 length equals 15 residues. The CDR3 nucleotides are TGTGCCAGCAGTCGACAGGGCTCGAACACCGGGGAGCTGTTTTTT. Encoded protein: CASSRQGSNTGELFF.

The chain uses TRBV2 and TRBJ2-5; 9 bases fit TRBD1. With V trimmed by 8 bases and J by 4 bases, 5 bases remained unmatched. This CDR3 spans 13 amino acids. CDR1 SNHLY and CDR2 FYNNEI come from the germline V gene. The DNA for the CDR3 is TGTGCCAGCCGGACAGGGGTGGCAGAGACCCAGTACTTC. Translation: CASRTGVAETQYF.

V usage is TRBV11-2 and J usage is TRBJ2-1; D is possibly TRBD1 (5 bases). CDR1 is SGHAT and CDR2 is FQNNGV in the germline V gene. The CDR3 runs 13 residues. Trimming took 4 bases from V and 7 from J, leaving 11 bases between them. The DNA of the CDR3 is TGTGCCAGCAGCTACACTTACAGGAATGAGCAGTTCTTC. It is translated as CASSYTYRNEQFF.

The V and J genes are TRBV30 and TRBJ2-7; 8 positions agree with TRBD1. This CDR3 is built from 14 residues. The junction had 6 bases not matched to a gene; V was cut back by 0 bases and J by 5 bases. Germline V gene lookup returns CDR1 GTSNPN and CDR2 SVGIG (reference sequence). The CDR3, as DNA: TGTGCCTGGAGTGTAGGCGGGACAGGTAACGAGCAGTACTTC. It codes for CAWSVGGTGNEQYF.

This clone was detected only once. The chain uses TRBV19 and TRBJ2-2, with 11 bases lining up with TRBD1. Trimming at V came to 5 bases and at J to 4 bases, leaving 6 bases not matched to a gene. Germline V gene lookup returns CDR1 LNHDA and CDR2 SQIVND (reference sequence). The CDR3 totals 16 residues. CDR3 protein: CASSPGTGGVTGELFF. CDR3 nucleotides: TGTGCCAGTAGTCCCGGGACAGGGGGAGTCACCGGGGAGCTGTTTTTT.

This chain joins TRBV5-8 and TRBJ1-1, with D possibly TRBD1 on 5 matching bases. CDR1 is SGHTS, CDR2 YDEGEE, per germline. V dropped 5 bases and J dropped 3 bases, with 11 bases sitting between them. The CDR3 length is 13 residues. The CDR3 is CASRWGGDTEAFF. In nucleotides, the CDR3 is TGTGCCAGCAGATGGGGGGGGGACACTGAAGCTTTCTTT.

This chain connects TRBV5-6 to TRBJ2-2; no reliable D call. Trimming pared 4 bases from V and 2 bases from J, leaving 6 bases between. The CDR3 sequence is 13 residues long. Germline lookup yields CDR1 SGHDT and CDR2 YYEEEE. CDR3 in DNA: TGTGCCAGCAGCCTCCCTAACACCGGGGAGCTGTTTTTT. Its protein product is CASSLPNTGELFF.

This sequence joins TRBV6-7 and TRBJ2-3, with TRBD2 identical over 11 bases. TRBV6-7 is given ORF status, its function remaining uncertain. V was pared by 2 bases and J by 1 base, with 11 bases of the junction left unmatched. The CDR3 extends over 19 amino acids. Written as DNA, the CDR3 is TGTGCCAGCAGTTACATTAGCGGGGGGGCCGAAAGAGGCACAGATACGCAGTATTTT. Translating gives CASSYISGGAERGTDTQYF.

This chain uses TRBV4-3 with TRBJ2-3; D is perhaps TRBD2 (6 bases). Germline V gives CDR1 LGHNA, CDR2 YSLEER. V lost 0 bases and J lost 1, with 14 bases in between. CDR3 length equals 17 residues. CDR3 sequence reads: CASSQEITSSGTDTQYF. The CDR3 coding sequence is TGCGCCAGCAGCCAAGAGATTACTAGCTCCGGCACAGATACGCAGTATTTT.